This TCR beta chain was recovered during a study of T cells in Graves' hyperthyroidism and ophthalmopathy. Whole-study context: Peripheral blood samples were taken at initial diagnosis, prior to any treatment. General study results and limits: Progression to ophthalmopathy was predicted a median of roughly seven months early. Ophthalmopathy cases were set apart from stable hyperthyroidism by a 13 V-J model.

Template material for amplifying TCR beta CDR3 regions consisted of RNA transcripts. HTBI primers were employed in a first-round RT-PCR of the TCR CDR3. TCRdb processed the multiplex PCR reads anew with MiXCR; each CDR3 protein has one entry. The sample lists 350,000 to 500,000 distinct CDR3 sequences, roughly an eighth seen once, with about 5% in the top ten. Over 18 months, lack of ophthalmopathy progression marked Graves' hyperthyroidism as stable. Trimming removed 5 bases from V and 0 bases from J, with 7 bases in between. CDR3 length equals 13 residues. The V gene's germline CDR1 is MNHEY and CDR2 SVGEGT. In the case of this clonotype: Its specificity is not known.

J is TRBJ1-2 and V is TRBV6-2 or TRBV6-3; unclear D gene. Sequencing was performed on blood. This receptor was identified in a woman in her late teens or twenties with Graves' hyperthyroidism. For the CDR3, the DNA is TGTGCCAGCAGTAATCACGCTAACTATGGCTACACCTTC. It codes for CASSNHANYGYTF.